These 15 T cell receptor beta chains came from one sample sequenced in a study of radiation and T cells in renal cell carcinoma (dated by TCRdb to 2020 to 2021). To prepare the library, the immunoSEQ multiplex PCR assay was applied. TCRdb stores this immuneACCESS table with in-frame sequences only. Part of the clones is absent; in the studies checked, under half of the shortfall reflects unresolved V genes, and no reason is known for the rest. The sample data list 45,000 to 65,000 clones, and around 72% of these were observed just once. The top ten constitute more than 7% of the sample. The label giving this sample's time point can be read as: baseline pretreatment blood. What this sample's treatment or condition label stands for: 15 Gy SBRT to primary tumor, nephrectomy 4 weeks later. Sample: blood, taken from a patient whose treatment included radiotherapy and nephrectomy. All receptors come from a man aged 60 to 75 with renal cell carcinoma.

This chain connects TRBV23-1 to TRBJ2-5; D unresolved. TRBV23-1 carries the ORF label, with uncertain function. The CDR3 totals 19 residues. Trimming shortened V by 3 bases and J by 0 bases, and 23 bases separated the two germline ends. Written as DNA, the CDR3 is TGCGCCAGCAGTCACCACGGACGGTCGTGGGCCCCCTACCAAGAGACCCAGTACTTC. Protein product: CASSHHGRSWAPYQETQYF.

The V and J genes are TRBV5-1 and TRBJ2-5, with 7 bases that match TRBD2. Trimming removed 2 bases from V and 6 bases from J; junction bases left unmatched: 10. The CDR3 extends over 15 amino acids. CDR1 is SGHRS, CDR2 YFSETQ, per germline. CDR3 coding DNA: TGCGCCAGCAGCTTCAGCGGGGAGAGCGGTCAGACCCAGTACTTC. Residues: CASSFSGESGQTQYF.

For the CDR3, the DNA is TGCGCCAGCAGCTTGACGGCGGCGAACACCGGGGAGCTGTTTTTT. As protein: CASSLTAANTGELFF. The chain recombines TRBV5-1 with TRBJ2-2; no clear D. The CDR3 covers 15 residues. Germline CDR1 reads SGHRS; CDR2 reads YFSETQ. V was pared by 1 base and J by 0 bases, with 7 bases between.

This clone occurred once. J is TRBJ2-7 and V is TRBV10-1; weak D call: TRBD2 (7 bases). The CDR3 runs 17 residues. Looked up from germline, CDR1 is WNHNN and CDR2 is SYGVQD (reference sequence). V lost 3 bases to trimming and J lost 3 bases, with 21 bases between them. This CDR3 is CASSDGEAGGPNYEQYF. CDR3 nucleotides: TGCGCCAGCAGTGACGGGGAGGCCGGGGGGCCTAACTACGAGCAGTACTTC.

The J gene is TRBJ2-3, the V gene TRBV6-1, with unresolved D. The CDR3 is 13 residues long. The V end was cut by 4 bases, the J end by 1 base, with 6 bases between. From germline, CDR1 is MNHNS and CDR2 SASEGT. The CDR3: CASSGERTDTQYF. CDR3 nucleotide sequence: TGTGCCAGCAGTGGGGAACGCACAGATACGCAGTATTTT.

The V call is TRBV7-3, the J call TRBJ2-3, with 7 bases aligning to TRBD2. From germline, CDR1 is SGHTA and CDR2 FQGTGA. V shed 1 base, J shed 5 bases, and the junction held 6 bases outside the gene matches. The CDR3 contains 15 residues. The CDR3 sequence: CASSLIAGAVDTQYF. The CDR3 bases are TGTGCCAGCAGCTTAATTGCGGGAGCAGTAGATACGCAGTATTTT.

The rearrangement uses TRBV5-4 and TRBJ2-5; D remains unclear. Germline CDR1 reads SGHNT; CDR2 reads YYREEE (reference sequence). This CDR3 comprises 13 residues. V dropped 0 bases and J dropped 5 bases, with 8 bases sitting between them. The CDR3 coding sequence is TGTGCCAGCAGCTTGGCCGTTCGGGAGACCCAGTACTTC. It translates to CASSLAVRETQYF.

The chain recombines TRBV29-1 with TRBJ1-2, with a weak D call TRBD1 (5 bases). V was shortened by 5 bases and J by 3 bases, with 10 bases between the two germline ends. The germline V gene encodes CDR1 SQVTM and CDR2 ANQGSEA. The length of the CDR3 is 12 residues. The CDR3 DNA reads TGCAGCGTTTGGCAGGGATACTATGGCTACACCTTC. Translating gives CSVWQGYYGYTF.

The rearrangement joins TRBV7-2 to TRBJ2-6; D may correspond to TRBD1 or TRBD2 (6 bases each). The CDR3 is 15 residues long. The germline V gene has CDR1 SGHTA and CDR2 FQGNSA. Trimming left V 7 bases short and J 0 bases short, with 10 bases between. The CDR3, as DNA: TGTGCCAGCACACAGGGAGGCTCTGGGGCCAACGTCCTGACTTTC. Its protein product is CASTQGGSGANVLTF.

The chain combines TRBV11-3 with TRBJ2-1, with 9 bases aligning to TRBD2. Trimming took 1 base from V and 6 from J; bases not matched to a gene: 7. The CDR3 is made up of 16 amino acids. Germline V gene data show CDR1 as SGHNT and CDR2 as YENEEA. The CDR3 nucleotides are TGTGCCAGCAGCTTAGTGTTCTGGCGGGAGGGCAATGAGCAGTTCTTC. This encodes CASSLVFWREGNEQFF.

The chain couples TRBV6-1 to TRBJ2-1; 10 nucleotides align to TRBD2. V lost 8 bases to trimming and J lost 4 bases; unmatched junction nucleotides: 5. CDR1 is MNHNS, CDR2 SASEGT, per germline. There are 14 residues in the CDR3. Here the CDR3 reads CASLLAGAYNEQFF. CDR3 bases: TGTGCCAGCCTTCTAGCGGGGGCTTACAATGAGCAGTTCTTC.

V usage is TRBV9 and J usage is TRBJ1-4, with 8 positions matching TRBD1. V was pared by 0 bases and J by 7 bases, with 5 bases of the junction left unmatched. CDR1 and CDR2 (germline): SGDLS, YYNGEE. This CDR3 is built from 15 residues. The CDR3 DNA reads TGTGCCAGCAGCGTAGACAGGGGGACCCTTGAAAAACTGTTTTTT. This encodes CASSVDRGTLEKLFF.

This chain joins TRBV7-2 and TRBJ2-3; no reliable D call. The CDR3 extends over 11 amino acids. Germline-derived CDR1 and CDR2 are SGHTA and FQGNSA. Trimming removed 3 bases from V and 6 bases from J, with 4 bases in between. The CDR3 loop is CASSFGDTQYF. Written as DNA, the CDR3 is TGTGCCAGCAGCTTTGGCGATACGCAGTATTTT.

The chain is built from TRBV6-6 and TRBJ2-5, with D perhaps assigned TRBD1 or TRBD2 (5 bases each). Germline lookup yields CDR1 MNHNY and CDR2 SVGAGI (reference sequence). The CDR3 extends over 14 amino acids. Deletions cut 8 bases from V and 1 base from J, with 14 bases between. CDR3 coding DNA: TGTGCCAGCCCCAGGGCGGGCCCCCAAGAGACCCAGTACTTC. It codes for CASPRAGPQETQYF.

V usage is TRBV10-2 and J usage is TRBJ1-2; D is unclear. The CDR3 contains 14 residues. V was clipped by 3 bases and J by 2 bases, with 10 bases between them. Germline loops: CDR1 WSHSY, CDR2 SAAADI. The CDR3 reads CASSEYASNYGYTF. In DNA form, the CDR3 reads TGCGCCAGCAGTGAATATGCTTCAAACTATGGCTACACCTTC.